Presented here are 9 T cell receptor beta chains from one specimen sequenced in a study of cytomegalovirus exposure and HLA in healthy donors. The PCR had 60 Vbeta and 13 Jbeta primers. TCRdb's copy holds only in-frame clones and misses some; the assay was immunoSEQ multiplex PCR. The sample consists of about 91,000 clones, 64% of them appearing once. Sequencing input: PBMCs. These receptors were collected from a human donor in good health.

The chain couples TRBV6-5 to TRBJ1-1; D gene uncertain. CDR1 is MNHEY and CDR2 is SVGAGI in the germline V gene. The CDR3 contains 12 residues. V lost 7 bases and J 1 base, leaving 7 bases between the germline ends. This CDR3 reads CASMRGNTEAFF. CDR3 sequence (DNA): TGTGCCAGCATGCGCGGGAACACTGAAGCTTTCTTT.

Regarding this clone: This CDR3 is also generated by other DNA sequences in the sample. The rearrangement joins TRBV15 to TRBJ2-3; 13 nucleotides line up with TRBD2. The CDR3 is 16 residues long. V gave up 1 base and J gave up 4 bases; unmatched junction bases: 2. Germline V gene data show CDR1 as LNHNV and CDR2 as YYDKDF (reference sequence). The CDR3 loop reads CATSRGTSGGADTQYF. The CDR3 bases are TGTGCCACCAGCAGAGGGACTAGCGGGGGCGCAGATACGCAGTATTTT. Together with reference TRBV15 and TRBJ2-3, the CDR3 gives the full variable domain: DAMVIQNPRYQVTQFGKPVTLSCSQTLNHNVMYWYQQKSSQAPKLLFHYYDKDFNNEADTPDNFQSRRPNTSFCFLDIRSPGLGDTAMYLCATSRGTSGGADTQYFGPGTRLTVL.

The rearrangement joins TRBV4-1 to TRBJ1-1; 10 bases fit TRBD1. Trimming took 4 bases from V and 0 from J; bases not matched to a gene: 2. This CDR3 region has 15 residues. Looked up from germline, CDR1 is MGHRA and CDR2 is YSYEKL. This CDR3 is CASSRGQGVNTEAFF. The CDR3 region has the DNA TGCGCCAGCAGCCGCGGACAGGGGGTGAACACTGAAGCTTTCTTT.

This clone was recorded a few times. CDR3 in amino acids: CSVGDSYEQYF. The CDR3 DNA reads TGCAGCGTTGGGGACAGTTACGAGCAGTACTTC. The rearrangement joins TRBV29-1 to TRBJ2-7; 7 nucleotides agree with TRBD1. The CDR3 spans 11 residues. V trimming: 4 bases; J trimming: 4 bases; junction bases outside the gene matches: 1. The germline V gene has CDR1 SQVTM and CDR2 ANQGSEA.

The V gene is TRBV30, the J gene TRBJ2-5; D is ambiguous. The J call may be incorrect, as the DNA end agrees better with TRBJ2-7. In germline, CDR1 is GTSNPN, CDR2 SVGIG (reference sequence). This CDR3 is 11 amino acids long. The CDR3: CAFAVRFEQYF. Written as DNA, the CDR3 is TGTGCCTTCGCGGTGCGCTTCGAGCAGTACTTC.

This chain links TRBV14 with TRBJ2-3; the D gene is possibly TRBD2 (6 bases). The CDR3 totals 15 residues. CDR1 and CDR2 from the germline V gene are SGHDN and FVKESK. Trimming shortened V by 4 bases and J by 4 bases, and 15 bases separated the two germline ends. This CDR3 is CASSLPSSGADTQYF. The CDR3 nucleotides are TGTGCCAGCAGCCTCCCCAGCTCGGGGGCAGATACGCAGTATTTT.

The chain combines TRBV6-1 with TRBJ2-3; 7 bases match TRBD1. Germline values: CDR1 MNHNS, CDR2 SASEGT. The junction had 3 bases not matched to a gene; V was cut back by 6 bases and J by 0 bases. The CDR3 is 14 residues long. CDR3 sequence reads: CASSRDSSTDTQYF. DNA of the CDR3: TGTGCCAGCAGCCGGGACAGTAGCACAGATACGCAGTATTTT.

This clone showed up just once. The chain has TRBV28 and TRBJ2-7; the match to TRBD2 covers 7 bases. This CDR3 has 14 amino acids. With V trimmed by 5 bases and J by 2 bases, 6 bases remained unmatched. Germline values: CDR1 MDHEN, CDR2 SYDVKM. The CDR3 sequence: CASSPSGGTYEQYF. In nucleotides, the CDR3 is TGTGCCAGCAGTCCCTCGGGGGGAACCTACGAGCAGTACTTC. The whole variable domain, filled in from reference TRBV28 and TRBJ2-7, reads DVKVTQSSRYLVKRTGEKVFLECVQDMDHENMFWYRQDPGLGLRLIYFSYDVKMKEKGDIPEGYSVSREKKERFSLILESASTNQTSMYLCASSPSGGTYEQYFGPGTRLTVT.

This chain uses TRBV7-3 with TRBJ2-2; TRBD1 matches at 8 bases. This CDR3 is 15 amino acids long. The germline V gene has CDR1 SGHTA and CDR2 FQGTGA. J was trimmed by 4 bases and V by 4 bases; bases with no gene match: 5. In DNA form, the CDR3 reads TGTGCCAGCAGCTCCCGGACAGGGTTCACCGGGGAGCTGTTTTTT. Translation gives CASSSRTGFTGELFF.